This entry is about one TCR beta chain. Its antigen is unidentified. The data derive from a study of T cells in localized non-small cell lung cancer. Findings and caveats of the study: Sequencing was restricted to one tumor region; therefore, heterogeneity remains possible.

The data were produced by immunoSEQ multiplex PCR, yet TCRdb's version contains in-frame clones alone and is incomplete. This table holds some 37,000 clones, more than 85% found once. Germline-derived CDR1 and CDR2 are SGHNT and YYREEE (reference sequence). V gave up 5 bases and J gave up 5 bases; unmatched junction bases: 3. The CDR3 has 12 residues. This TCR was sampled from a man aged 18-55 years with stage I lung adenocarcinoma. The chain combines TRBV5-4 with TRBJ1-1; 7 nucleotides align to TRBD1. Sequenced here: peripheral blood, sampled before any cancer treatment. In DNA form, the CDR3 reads TGTGCCAGCAGACAGGGGAGAACTGAAGCTTTCTTT. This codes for CASRQGRTEAFF.